These 25 T cell receptor beta chains share one sample of origin, sequenced in a study of shared clonotypes between healthy human individuals. The method was immunoSEQ multiplex PCR; TCRdb's version includes in-frame clones alone and lacks a portion of them. In the table there are roughly 2 million clones, approximately 96% of which are singletons. The sequenced sample was naive CD4+ T cells sorted from blood. Subset: CD45RA+ positively selected. The receptor set was obtained from a man younger than 35 in good health.

This clone was observed a few times. The J gene is TRBJ2-6, the V gene TRBV7-3, with a possible D match to TRBD2 (6 bases). V gave up 4 bases and J gave up 1 base, with 20 bases separating them. This CDR3 has 19 residues. The germline gives CDR1 SGHTA, CDR2 FQGTGA. DNA of the CDR3: TGTGCCAGCAGCTCTCAGGGCAGGGCGGGATCTTCTGGGGCCAACGTCCTGACTTTC. Protein product: CASSSQGRAGSSGANVLTF.

V usage is TRBV6-5 and J usage is TRBJ2-5; D is unresolved. In germline, CDR1 is MNHEY, CDR2 SVGAGI. This CDR3 region has 12 residues. V was trimmed by 4 bases and J by 5 bases, leaving 8 bases between them. As DNA, the CDR3 is TGTGCCAGCAGTTGGAACGGGGAGACCCAGTACTTC. Amino acid sequence: CASSWNGETQYF.

The rearrangement links TRBV11-2 to TRBJ2-1, with D tentatively TRBD1 (6 bases). V lost 0 bases and J 9 bases, leaving 12 bases between the germline ends. This CDR3 has 14 amino acids. Germline V gene sequence: CDR1 SGHAT, CDR2 FQNNGV. The DNA for the CDR3 is TGTGCCAGCAGCTTAGATGGAAGGGGGAGTGAGCAGTTCTTC. The encoded protein is CASSLDGRGSEQFF.

The chain combines TRBV10-1 with TRBJ2-5; no clear D. This CDR3 contains 13 residues. The germline V and J ends were trimmed by 7 bases and 7 bases, with 16 bases remaining between them. Looked up from germline, CDR1 is WNHNN and CDR2 is SYGVQD (reference sequence). CDR3 protein: CASILAGPGTQYF. The DNA of the CDR3 is TGCGCCAGCATTCTTGCCGGCCCGGGGACCCAGTACTTC.

A single count supports this clone. The CDR3 region has the DNA TGTGCCAGCAGCCAGTGGGGCAGAGAAGATACGCAGTATTTT. Protein sequence: CASSQWGREDTQYF. V and J are TRBV11-2 and TRBJ2-3; perhaps TRBD1 as D (5 bases). Trimming shortened V by 5 bases and J by 5 bases, and 14 bases separated the two germline ends. Germline lookup yields CDR1 SGHAT and CDR2 FQNNGV. This CDR3 comprises 14 residues.

This chain uses TRBV5-8 with TRBJ2-7; TRBD1 is a possible D gene (6 bases). Germline V gene sequence: CDR1 SGHTS, CDR2 YDEGEE. This CDR3 has 13 amino acids. Trimming shortened V by 6 bases and J by 5 bases, and 15 bases separated the two germline ends. Here the CDR3 reads CASNPYRAHEQYF. CDR3 DNA sequence: TGTGCCAGCAACCCTTACAGGGCCCACGAGCAGTACTTC.

The chain employs TRBV28 and TRBJ1-2; 8 nucleotides agree with TRBD1. This CDR3 region has 14 residues. Germline V lookup: CDR1 MDHEN, CDR2 SYDVKM. Germline trimming cut 6 bases from V and 4 bases from J; bases unmatched to any gene: 7. In DNA, the CDR3 is TGTGCCAGCAGACGGGACAGGAGCCGCTATGGCTACACCTTC. Its protein is CASRRDRSRYGYTF.

This clone came up a few times. The chain has TRBV9 and TRBJ2-7; unclear D gene. The ends were cut back, 4 bases at V and 5 bases at J, with 13 bases in the middle. Germline V gene sequence: CDR1 SGDLS, CDR2 YYNGEE. The CDR3 covers 13 residues. CDR3 DNA: TGTGCCAGCAGCACCCTGAGAGGTAACGAGCAGTACTTC. Amino acid sequence: CASSTLRGNEQYF. Filled out from reference TRBV9 and TRBJ2-7, the complete variable domain reads DSGVTQTPKHLITATGQRVTLRCSPRSGDLSVYWYQQSLDQGLQFLIQYYNGEERAKGNILERFSAQQFPDLHSELNLSSLELGDSALYFCASSTLRGNEQYFGPGTRLTVT.

Written as DNA, the CDR3 is TGTGCCACCTCGGTGGGACAGGCGACGAACACTGAAGCTTTCTTT. It specifies CATSVGQATNTEAFF. V usage is TRBV15 and J usage is TRBJ1-1, with TRBD1 matching over 8 bases. The J segment lost 1 base and the V segment lost 8 bases, leaving 9 bases of the junction unmatched. The CDR3 consists of 15 residues. Germline CDR1 reads LNHNV; CDR2 reads YYDKDF (reference sequence).

The V call is TRBV2, the J call TRBJ2-1; D is unresolved. V lost 1 base and J 16 bases, leaving 14 bases between the germline ends. Germline V gives CDR1 SNHLY, CDR2 FYNNEI. The CDR3 consists of 12 residues. The CDR3 bases are TGTGCCAGCAGTGAAGATGGTAGGGTCCCCTTCTTC. Its translation is CASSEDGRVPFF.

This clone came up a few times. The rearrangement joins TRBV19 to TRBJ2-1; 9 bases fit TRBD2. The CDR3 has 13 residues. CDR1 and CDR2 (germline): LNHDA, SQIVND (reference sequence). After removal of 5 bases from V and 9 bases from J, the junction contained 5 bases not matched to a gene. The DNA for the CDR3 is TGTGCCAGTAGTCCGGGACTAGCTGCTGAGCAGTTCTTC. It yields the protein CASSPGLAAEQFF. Complete variable domain (other parts from reference TRBV19 and TRBJ2-1): DGGITQSPKYLFRKEGQNVTLSCEQNLNHDAMYWYRQDPGQGLRLIYYSQIVNDFQKGDIAEGYSVSREKKESFPLTVTSAQKNPTAFYLCASSPGLAAEQFFGPGTRLTVL.

CDR3 region: CASSLGPGGPGELFF. CDR3 bases: TGTGCCAGCAGCTTAGGGCCAGGGGGCCCCGGGGAGCTGTTTTTT. The genes are TRBV7-6 and TRBJ2-2; the match to TRBD1 covers 8 bases. Unmatched junction bases numbered 4, after V lost 1 base and J lost 6 bases. This CDR3 region has 15 residues. Germline loops: CDR1 SGHVS, CDR2 FNYEAQ.

The chain is built from TRBV5-4 and TRBJ2-2; D tentatively fits TRBD1 or TRBD2 (5 bases each). Germline-derived CDR1 and CDR2 are SGHNT and YYREEE (reference sequence). The CDR3 loop spans 16 amino acids. Trimming removed 0 bases from V and 5 bases from J, with 14 bases in between. CDR3 DNA sequence: TGTGCCAGCAGCTTGGGGGACCTTACGAGGACCGGGGAGCTGTTTTTT. As protein: CASSLGDLTRTGELFF.

V gene TRBV25-1 combines with J gene TRBJ2-2; maybe TRBD1 (5 bases). CDR3 length: 14 amino acids. From germline, CDR1 is MGHDK and CDR2 SYGVNS. The V end lost 4 bases, the J end lost 5 bases, and 11 bases lay between the germline ends. The CDR3 bases are TGTGCCAGCAGTGGGCAGGGATGGACCGGGGAGCTGTTTTTT. Translated, it gives CASSGQGWTGELFF.

Here the CDR3 reads CAISTLAGGTDTQYF. The DNA of the CDR3 is TGTGCCATCAGTACTCTAGCGGGGGGCACAGATACGCAGTATTTT. This rearrangement joins TRBV10-3 to TRBJ2-3; 10 nucleotides agree with TRBD2. Trimming cost V 5 bases and J 1 base; bases outside gene matches: 3. The CDR3 has 15 amino acids. Germline assignment: CDR1 ENHRY and CDR2 SYGVKD.

The chain employs TRBV21-1 and TRBJ2-3; the D call in the table, TRBD2, was not verified against the DNA. TRBV21-1 is marked as a pseudogene. The length of the CDR3 is 19 residues. This CDR3 is CASSKAEGLALTSTDTQYF. CDR3 nucleotides: TGTGCCAGCAGCAAAGCGGAGGGACTAGCGTTAACTAGCACAGATACGCAGTATTTT.

The chain joins TRBV5-1 to TRBJ2-4, with TRBD1 identical over 7 bases. Germline values: CDR1 SGHRS, CDR2 YFSETQ. Losses at the gene ends were 4 bases for V and 11 bases for J; bases not matched to a gene: 12. This CDR3 is built from 14 residues. CDR3 sequence reads: CASSTGTESLVQYF. The CDR3 DNA follows: TGCGCCAGCAGCACCGGGACAGAATCTTTAGTTCAGTACTTC. Combining the CDR3 with reference TRBV5-1 and TRBJ2-4 gives the whole variable domain KAGVTQTPRYLIKTRGQQVTLSCSPISGHRSVSWYQQTPGQGLQFLFEYFSETQRNKGNFPGRFSGRQFSNSRSEMNVSTLELGDSALYLCASSTGTESLVQYFGAGTRLSVL.

CDR3 coding DNA: TGCGCCAGCAGCGCGCGGACCCGCGGAGGAATTTACTTC. Encoded protein: CASSARTRGGIYF. V gene TRBV10-1 combines with J gene TRBJ2-7, with D tentatively TRBD2 (5 bases). The CDR3 runs to 13 residues. V was trimmed by 6 bases and J by 13 bases, leaving 22 bases between them. Germline CDR1 WNHNN, CDR2 SYGVQD (reference sequence).

This chain joins TRBV7-9 and TRBJ1-1, with D maybe TRBD1 (5 bases). Germline V CDR1 and CDR2: SEHNR, FQNEAQ (reference sequence). V was pared by 1 base and J by 1 base, with 13 bases between. The CDR3 is 16 residues long. The CDR3 here is CASSLGAGRENTEAFF. CDR3 sequence (DNA): TGTGCCAGCAGCTTAGGAGCAGGGAGGGAGAACACTGAAGCTTTCTTT.

The chain recombines TRBV30 with TRBJ1-3; D is perhaps TRBD1 (6 bases). The V gene's germline CDR1 is GTSNPN and CDR2 SVGIG (reference sequence). Trimming cost V 1 base and J 0 bases, with 7 bases left between them. There are 14 residues in the CDR3. The CDR3 spells CAWSADSSGNTIYF. CDR3 nucleotides: TGTGCCTGGAGTGCGGACAGCTCTGGAAACACCATATATTTT.

V usage is TRBV29-1 and J usage is TRBJ1-2, with D perhaps matching TRBD1 (5 bases). This CDR3 region has 17 residues. Per the germline V gene, CDR1 is SQVTM and CDR2 is ANQGSEA. With 0 bases removed from V and 0 bases from J, the gap between germline ends came to 17 bases. The CDR3 DNA reads TGCAGCGTTGAAGATCATCGCCGGATGGGGGCTAACTATGGCTACACCTTC. Protein sequence: CSVEDHRRMGANYGYTF.

The chain couples TRBV4-3 to TRBJ2-7, with TRBD1 identical over 9 bases. Germline CDR1 and CDR2: LGHNA and YSLEER. The CDR3 is 17 residues long. V lost 0 bases, J lost 0 bases, and 6 bases stayed unmatched. CDR3 protein: CASSQESQGQGSYEQYF. In DNA, the CDR3 is TGCGCCAGCAGCCAAGAATCTCAGGGACAGGGCTCCTACGAGCAGTACTTC.

This chain links TRBV2 with TRBJ1-6, with TRBD1 matching over 8 bases. Germline V gene lookup returns CDR1 SNHLY and CDR2 FYNNEI. V trimming: 7 bases; J trimming: 14 bases; junction bases outside the gene matches: 13. This CDR3 comprises 14 residues. The CDR3 bases are TGTGCCAGCACCGGGACAGGAGGGGAGTTGTCCCTCCACTTT. This codes for CASTGTGGELSLHF.

Points on this clone: Sequence at one end of the junction differs from germline and may be a read error. CDR3 protein: CASREGFGGYTF. CDR3 DNA sequence: TGTGCCAGCAGAGAAGGGTTCGGTGGCTACACCTTC. This rearrangement joins TRBV2 to TRBJ1-2; D call uncertain. Germline CDR1 SNHLY, CDR2 FYNNEI. CDR3 size: 12 residues.

The rearrangement links TRBV5-1 to TRBJ2-2, with TRBD1 matching 11 bases. V shed 0 bases and J 5 bases; nucleotides not matched to a gene: 12. This CDR3 comprises 19 residues. Per the germline V gene, CDR1 is SGHRS and CDR2 is YFSETQ. The CDR3 bases are TGCGCCAGCAGCTTGGTACGGACAGGGGGCTCCTCGGGGACCGGGGAGCTGTTTTTT. It is translated as CASSLVRTGGSSGTGELFF.